Each of the 20 T cell receptor beta chains below was sequenced from the same sample in a study of blood T cell repertoires in COVID-19 (dated by TCRdb to about 2020). Libraries were made using the immunoSEQ multiplex PCR assay. The table was pulled from immuneACCESS by TCRdb, which kept in-frame rearrangements only. Such tables lose some clones; where checked, under half of the loss comes from unresolved V genes, and the rest has no known cause. Here the sample has hundreds of thousands of clones; 80% to 90% occur a single time. Of the sample, over 9.5% is held by the ten largest clones. Material: peripheral blood. The receptors stem from a woman at least 80 years old with acute or convalescent COVID-19.

The rearrangement uses TRBV7-2 and TRBJ1-4, with D hard to call. CDR1 SGHTA and CDR2 FQGNSA come from the germline V gene. Deletions cut 3 bases from V and 8 bases from J, with 16 bases between. The CDR3 is made up of 15 amino acids. The CDR3 DNA follows: TGTGCCAGCAGCTTCGGAGGGTGGAAGGGCGAAAAACTGTTTTTT. Amino acids: CASSFGGWKGEKLFF.

The table lists this clone with a few counts. V gene TRBV10-2 combines with J gene TRBJ2-3; weak D call: TRBD2 (6 bases). Deletions cut 3 bases from V and 2 bases from J, with 12 bases between. This CDR3 spans 15 amino acids. Germline values: CDR1 WSHSY, CDR2 SAAADI. The CDR3 reads CASSDGRSATDTQYF. CDR3 bases: TGCGCCAGCAGTGACGGGAGATCGGCCACAGATACGCAGTATTTT.

V gene TRBV18 combines with J gene TRBJ2-3; D is uncertain. V was shortened by 3 bases and J by 6 bases, with 10 bases between the two germline ends. CDR1 KGHSH and CDR2 LQKENI come from the germline V gene. The CDR3 consists of 13 residues. Here the CDR3 reads CASSPHHGDTQYF. CDR3 bases: TGTGCCAGCTCACCTCACCACGGGGATACGCAGTATTTT.

The chain has TRBV19 and TRBJ1-3; 9 nucleotides agree with TRBD1. The CDR3 covers 16 residues. J was trimmed by 2 bases and V by 3 bases; bases with no gene match: 5. CDR1 LNHDA and CDR2 SQIVND come from the germline V gene (reference sequence). In DNA, the CDR3 is TGTGCCAGTAGTATCGACTACAGGGGGCCTGGAAACACCATATATTTT. Translation gives CASSIDYRGPGNTIYF.

V usage is TRBV10-1 and J usage is TRBJ2-1; a weak D match, TRBD2 (6 bases). Trimming stripped 0 bases from V and 0 bases from J, with 12 bases between. The germline CDR1 and CDR2 sequences are WNHNN and SYGVQD (reference sequence). The CDR3 is 17 amino acids. The CDR3 loop is CASSESGGVVSYNEQFF. In DNA form, the CDR3 reads TGCGCCAGCAGTGAGTCAGGCGGGGTGGTCTCCTACAATGAGCAGTTCTTC.

This chain links TRBV19 with TRBJ1-1; possible D gene TRBD1, 5 bases. Trimming took off 6 bases at V and 4 bases at J, with 12 bases between the two ends. Germline V lookup: CDR1 LNHDA, CDR2 SQIVND (reference sequence). The CDR3 runs 13 residues. As DNA, the CDR3 is TGTGCCAGTAGCAGGGCAGTGGGCACTGAAGCTTTCTTT. This codes for CASSRAVGTEAFF.

This chain uses TRBV7-9 with TRBJ2-1; no clear D gene. CDR3 size: 15 residues. From germline, CDR1 is SEHNR and CDR2 FQNEAQ (reference sequence). Trimming pared 1 base from V and 0 bases from J, leaving 7 bases between. DNA for the CDR3: TGTGCCAGCAGCTTAGGACTCTACTCCTACAATGAGCAGTTCTTC. Protein sequence: CASSLGLYSYNEQFF.

This clone was observed a few times. The chain combines TRBV27 with TRBJ2-1; 7 bases agree with TRBD1. There are 16 residues in the CDR3. Germline CDR1 MNHEY, CDR2 SMNVEV (reference sequence). Trimming at V came to 3 bases and at J to 5 bases, leaving 10 bases not matched to a gene. CDR3 amino acids: CASSFPTGTVNNEQFF. The DNA of the CDR3 is TGTGCCAGCAGTTTCCCTACCGGGACAGTAAACAATGAGCAGTTCTTC.

The rearrangement joins TRBV7-8 to TRBJ1-1; 8 nucleotides align to TRBD1. Germline assignment: CDR1 SGHVS and CDR2 FQNEAQ. The CDR3 is 15 residues long. V shed 4 bases and J 1 base; nucleotides not matched to a gene: 5. The DNA of the CDR3 is TGTGCCAGCAGCTCCACAGGGGGTGGGAACACTGAAGCTTTCTTT. The encoded protein is CASSSTGGGNTEAFF.

This clone was seen a single time. A read error may account for a junction end that differs from germline. This chain uses TRBV30 with TRBJ2-5; 10 nucleotides line up with TRBD2. This CDR3 comprises 13 residues. Germline-derived CDR1 and CDR2 are GTSNPN and SVGIG (reference sequence). In DNA, the CDR3 is TGTGCTTGGAGGACTAGCGGACAAGAGACCCAGTACTTC. It specifies CAWRTSGQETQYF. The full variable domain, in which reference TRBV30 and TRBJ2-5 provide the parts outside the CDR3, is SQTIHQWPATLVQPVGSPLSLECTVEGTSNPNLYWYRQAAGRGLQLLFYSVGIGQISSEVPQNLSASRPQDRQFILSSKKLLLSDSGFYLCAWRTSGQETQYFGPGTRLLVL.

The rearrangement uses TRBV9 and TRBJ2-2; 7 positions agree with TRBD2. The germline V gene has CDR1 SGDLS and CDR2 YYNGEE. This CDR3 is 14 amino acids long. With 7 bases clipped from V and 5 bases from J, the junction kept 8 bases outside the gene matches. The CDR3 is CASRRAGDTGELFF. The CDR3 coding sequence is TGTGCCAGCCGTCGGGCGGGAGATACCGGGGAGCTGTTTTTT. Using reference TRBV9 and TRBJ2-2 for the parts outside the CDR3, the full variable domain is DSGVTQTPKHLITATGQRVTLRCSPRSGDLSVYWYQQSLDQGLQFLIQYYNGEERAKGNILERFSAQQFPDLHSELNLSSLELGDSALYFCASRRAGDTGELFFGEGSRLTVL.

The chain joins TRBV7-9 to TRBJ2-1; tentatively, D is TRBD2 (5 bases). CDR1 is SEHNR, CDR2 FQNEAQ, per germline (reference sequence). The CDR3 covers 14 residues. V was cut by 5 bases and J by 5 bases, with 13 bases left in between. The CDR3 spells CASSPRTGNNEQFF. The DNA for the CDR3 is TGTGCCAGCAGCCCGCGGACGGGGAACAATGAGCAGTTCTTC. The whole variable domain, filled in from reference TRBV7-9 and TRBJ2-1, reads DTGVSQNPRHKITKRGQNVTFRCDPISEHNRLYWYRQTLGQGPEFLTYFQNEAQLEKSRLLSDRFSAERPKGSFSTLEIQRTEQGDSAMYLCASSPRTGNNEQFFGPGTRLTVL.

V is TRBV10-3 and J is TRBJ1-6; 9 bases line up with TRBD1. There are 17 residues in the CDR3. With V trimmed by 2 bases and J by 10 bases, 12 bases remained unmatched. The germline V gene encodes CDR1 ENHRY and CDR2 SYGVKD. The CDR3 protein is CAISEGPGADRGSPLHF. The CDR3 coding sequence is TGTGCCATCAGTGAGGGCCCCGGGGCAGACAGGGGGTCACCCCTCCACTTT.

This rearrangement joins TRBV10-3 to TRBJ2-3; 10 bases align to TRBD1. The CDR3 has 17 residues. Germline V gene data show CDR1 as ENHRY and CDR2 as SYGVKD. V lost 7 bases to trimming and J lost 5 bases; unmatched junction nucleotides: 15. CDR3 sequence: CAIKETGDRGHIDTQYF. The CDR3 nucleotides read TGTGCCATCAAGGAGACGGGAGACAGGGGGCACATAGATACGCAGTATTTT.

In its sample, this clone was seen once. V and J are TRBV4-2 and TRBJ1-6; D perhaps matches TRBD1 (5 bases). The length of the CDR3 is 17 residues. Germline CDR1 reads LGHNA; CDR2 reads YNFKEQ. V lost 0 bases and J 9 bases, leaving 18 bases between the germline ends. CDR3 sequence (DNA): TGTGCCAGCAGCCAAGATCAGTATGGCAGGGAAGGTTCACCCCTCCACTTT. Protein: CASSQDQYGREGSPLHF.

V is TRBV6-2 or TRBV6-3 and J is TRBJ2-7, with TRBD1 matching 9 bases. The CDR3 covers 17 residues. Germline loops: CDR1 MNHEY, CDR2 SVGEGT. V trimming: 2 bases; J trimming: 3 bases; junction bases outside the gene matches: 11. In nucleotides, the CDR3 is TGTGCCAGCAGTTACCGTGAGGGGACAGGGTCATACTACGAGCAGTACTTC. This translates into CASSYREGTGSYYEQYF.

J is TRBJ1-2 and V is TRBV7-2; TRBD1 matches at 10 bases. The germline V gene encodes CDR1 SGHTA and CDR2 FQGNSA. V lost 5 bases, J lost 7 bases, and 10 bases stayed unmatched. The CDR3 has 15 residues. CDR3 loop: CASSLQDRGFGGYTF. The CDR3 nucleotides are TGTGCCAGCAGCCTCCAGGACAGGGGGTTTGGTGGCTACACCTTC.

V gene TRBV19 combines with J gene TRBJ1-5; 9 nucleotides agree with TRBD1. Losses at the gene ends were 7 bases for V and 6 bases for J; bases not matched to a gene: 10. This CDR3 region has 15 residues. Germline-derived CDR1 and CDR2 are LNHDA and SQIVND (reference sequence). The chain's CDR3 is CASTPPDRGVQPQHF. CDR3 bases: TGTGCCAGTACCCCCCCCGACAGGGGGGTTCAGCCCCAGCATTTT.

The chain has TRBV7-6 and TRBJ2-1; 14 bases match TRBD2. The length of the CDR3 is 15 residues. J was trimmed by 8 bases and V by 5 bases; bases with no gene match: 5. Looked up from germline, CDR1 is SGHVS and CDR2 is FNYEAQ. In DNA form, the CDR3 reads TGTGCCAGCAGCCTGGGACTAGCGGGAGCCGATGAGCAGTTCTTC. Protein sequence: CASSLGLAGADEQFF.

V usage is TRBV6-2 or TRBV6-3 and J usage is TRBJ1-6, with TRBD1 matching 7 bases. V shed 5 bases, J shed 8 bases, and the junction held 3 bases outside the gene matches. Germline CDR1 is MNHEY and CDR2 is SVGEGT. The CDR3 is 13 residues long. The DNA of the CDR3 is TGTGCCAGCAGTCAAACAGGGGATTCACCCCTCCACTTT. It yields the protein CASSQTGDSPLHF.